This passage covers 9 T cell receptor beta chains from one sample sequenced in a study of beta chain features in type 1 diabetes. Expressed TCRB transcripts were sequenced, since all the RNA that had been isolated was reverse transcribed. Assay: immunoSEQ multiplex PCR; the TCRdb copy retains only in-frame clones and omits some. Of around 500,000 clones listed, 9.5% to 12% are singletons. The sample taken for sequencing was naive CD4+ T cells from blood. The receptors were gathered from a young woman in good health.

As concerns this clone: At one end, the junction sequence differs from germline, possibly due to a read error. The chain uses TRBV29-1 and TRBJ2-2, with D possibly matching TRBD2 (6 bases). The CDR3 has 13 residues. CDR1 SQVTM and CDR2 ANQGSEA come from the germline V gene. The CDR3: CSVGELRSGGLFF. The CDR3 DNA is TGCAGCGTTGGGGAACTCCGCTCCGGGGGGCTGTTTTTT.

This clone was counted only a few times. The rearrangement joins TRBV7-2 to TRBJ2-2; D gene ambiguous. Germline CDR1 and CDR2: SGHTA and FQGNSA. V dropped 5 bases and J dropped 0 bases, with 13 bases sitting between them. The CDR3 totals 16 residues. In DNA form, the CDR3 reads TGTGCCAGCAGCCTACCCGGGCTACCGAACACCGGGGAGCTGTTTTTT. This translates into CASSLPGLPNTGELFF.

The rearrangement uses TRBV30 and TRBJ2-4; a weak D match, TRBD1 (5 bases). Germline CDR1 reads GTSNPN; CDR2 reads SVGIG (reference sequence). The CDR3 sequence is 16 residues long. V lost 4 bases, J lost 0 bases, and 16 bases lay in between. CDR3 residues: CAWNPDRLLAKNIQYF. For the CDR3, the DNA is TGTGCCTGGAACCCCGACAGACTCCTAGCCAAAAACATTCAGTACTTC.

Note on this clone: Different DNA sequences within this sample yield the same CDR3. The chain recombines TRBV9 with TRBJ2-1; D call uncertain. V was trimmed by 2 bases and J by 0 bases, leaving 9 bases between them. Germline CDR1 is SGDLS and CDR2 is YYNGEE. This CDR3 has 15 residues. Here the CDR3 reads CASSVGSGSYNEQFF. CDR3 coding DNA: TGTGCCAGCAGCGTCGGTAGTGGCTCCTACAATGAGCAGTTCTTC.

This clone was picked up a small number of times. The J gene is TRBJ1-6, the V gene TRBV28, with D maybe TRBD1 (5 bases). The CDR3 is made up of 13 amino acids. Deletions cut 6 bases from V and 6 bases from J, with 9 bases between. Looked up from germline, CDR1 is MDHEN and CDR2 is SYDVKM. The CDR3 DNA reads as TGTGCCAGCAGCCGGGACCTTAATTCACCCCTCCACTTT. This translates into CASSRDLNSPLHF. Looking up the rest from reference TRBV28 and TRBJ1-6 gives the full variable domain: DVKVTQSSRYLVKRTGEKVFLECVQDMDHENMFWYRQDPGLGLRLIYFSYDVKMKEKGDIPEGYSVSREKKERFSLILESASTNQTSMYLCASSRDLNSPLHFGNGTRLTVT.

In this sample, this clone turned up a few times. The chain links TRBV7-2 to TRBJ2-7; D is uncertain. CDR1 is SGHTA, CDR2 FQGNSA, per germline. V lost 1 base to trimming and J lost 2 bases, with 12 bases between them. The CDR3 runs to 15 residues. The CDR3 DNA sequence: TGTGCCAGCAGCTTAGGACTTCACTTGGCCTACGAGCAGTACTTC. This encodes CASSLGLHLAYEQYF.

The chain uses TRBV20-1 and TRBJ1-2; D is unclear. The CDR3 has 11 residues. Trimming left V 2 bases short and J 8 bases short, with 9 bases between. Germline V gene data show CDR1 as DFQATT and CDR2 as SNEGSKA (reference sequence). CDR3 sequence: CSARMGSGYTF. The CDR3 DNA reads TGCAGTGCTAGAATGGGGTCGGGCTACACCTTC.

The chain is built from TRBV30 and TRBJ1-5; D uncertain. CDR1 and CDR2 from the germline V gene are GTSNPN and SVGIG (reference sequence). V was pared by 5 bases and J by 7 bases, with 9 bases between. The CDR3 has 11 amino acids. CDR3 residues: CAWGEGQPQHF. The CDR3 DNA sequence: TGTGCCTGGGGAGAAGGGCAGCCCCAGCATTTT.

The gene calls are TRBV5-4 and TRBJ1-3; D possibly corresponds to TRBD1 (6 bases). This CDR3 contains 14 residues. Germline lookup yields CDR1 SGHNT and CDR2 YYREEE (reference sequence). Trimming stripped 4 bases from V and 2 bases from J, with 10 bases between. The chain's CDR3 is CASSHREAGNTIYF. In DNA form, the CDR3 reads TGTGCCAGCAGCCACAGGGAGGCTGGAAACACCATATATTTT.